This paragraph covers one TCR beta chain sequence. Antigen specificity is unknown. Profiled with immunoSEQ multiplex PCR; TCRdb holds only in-frame clones, not every one. The sample lists around 160,000 clones, under 95% occurring once. The data were taken from a study of T cell responses to AZD1222 COVID-19 vaccine. General study findings and limits: Clonal diversity may have been underestimated, and the donors were mostly white British, with more females than males. Repertoire sampling was restricted to post-peak T cell response timepoints. Baseline seropositivity characterized only a handful of AZD1222 recipients. Nearly half of unique spike-specific TCRs reportedly avoided B.1.351 and B.1.1.7 mutated regions.

V was pared by 5 bases and J by 2 bases, with 18 bases between. This CDR3 spans 16 amino acids. Germline CDR1 reads LNHDA; CDR2 reads SQIVND (reference sequence). The origin of this receptor is an adult who received the AZD1222 COVID-19 vaccine. Material: peripheral blood, obtained 28 days after the second AZD1222 dose. V usage is TRBV19 and J usage is TRBJ1-1; tentative D call: TRBD1 (6 bases). CDR3 in DNA: TGTGCCAGTAGTCGGAGGGCGGGACAACTTAACACTGAAGCTTTCTTT. It codes for CASSRRAGQLNTEAFF.